This T cell receptor (beta chain) was observed in a study of beta chain features in type 1 diabetes. Study-level information: Patients looked much like healthy donors when it came to age, gender and cell yields.

As every portion of the isolated RNA was reverse transcribed, the sequencing read expressed TCRB transcripts. Clones were read by immunoSEQ multiplex PCR, and TCRdb kept only the in-frame ones, dropping some. Here the sample spans some 140,000 clones, 9.2% being singletons. The sequence derives from a young man in good health. Source material: central memory CD4+ T cells from blood.

CDR3 amino acids: CASSLNSYGYTF. The CDR3 nucleotides are TGTGCCAGCAGCTTGAACAGCTATGGCTACACCTTC. The rearrangement links TRBV5-4 to TRBJ1-2; D gene ambiguous. V lost 1 base to trimming and J lost 4 bases, with 5 bases between them. Germline loops: CDR1 SGHNT, CDR2 YYREEE (reference sequence). This CDR3 has 12 amino acids. Based on the CDR3 plus reference TRBV5-4 and TRBJ1-2, the full variable domain is ETGVTQSPTHLIKTRGQQVTLRCSSQSGHNTVSWYQQALGQGPQFIFQYYREEENGRGNFPPRFSGLQFPNYSSELNVNALELDDSALYLCASSLNSYGYTFGSGTRLTVV.